This passage covers 21 T cell receptor beta chains from one sample sequenced in a study of cytomegalovirus exposure and HLA in healthy donors. Both 60 Vbeta primers and 13 Jbeta primers went into the PCR. Assay used: immunoSEQ multiplex PCR; TCRdb lists only in-frame clones, some missing. The sample lists about 160,000 clones; over 70% were seen once. Sequenced material: PBMCs. The source of these receptors is a woman aged 18-30 years in good health and CMV-seronegative.

CDR3 residues: CASTSAAGANQPQHF. The DNA for the CDR3 is TGTGCCAGCACCTCTGCCGCGGGGGCAAATCAGCCCCAGCATTTT. The chain combines TRBV2 with TRBJ1-5; D possibly corresponds to TRBD1 (6 bases). V shed 7 bases and J shed 4 bases, with 17 bases lying between them. The germline CDR1 and CDR2 sequences are SNHLY and FYNNEI. The CDR3 spans 15 residues.

The gene calls are TRBV28 and TRBJ2-2; 7 positions match TRBD2. The CDR3 totals 14 residues. Germline CDR1 and CDR2: MDHEN and SYDVKM. Trimming took 5 bases from V and 4 from J; bases not matched to a gene: 4. CDR3 coding DNA: TGTGCCAGCAGTATTGGCGGGGGCACCGGGGAGCTGTTTTTT. Translating gives CASSIGGGTGELFF.

The chain joins TRBV4-1 to TRBJ1-2, with a possible D match to TRBD1 (6 bases). The V gene lost 1 base and the J gene lost 4 bases, with 13 bases spanning the gap. The CDR3 totals 15 residues. Germline assignment: CDR1 MGHRA and CDR2 YSYEKL. The CDR3 loop is CASSQGTGLPYGYTF. The CDR3 region has the DNA TGCGCCAGCAGCCAAGGCACAGGGCTGCCCTATGGCTACACCTTC.

This clone was seen a few times. The chain uses TRBV15 and TRBJ1-5, with a weak D call TRBD1 (5 bases). Germline values: CDR1 LNHNV, CDR2 YYDKDF (reference sequence). V dropped 4 bases and J dropped 1 base, with 17 bases sitting between them. This CDR3 has 17 amino acids. The CDR3 loop is CATSTKIGGMSNQPQHF. The CDR3 DNA follows: TGTGCCACCAGCACCAAGATCGGGGGGATGAGCAATCAGCCCCAGCATTTT.

V gene TRBV10-3 combines with J gene TRBJ2-7; 7 bases fit TRBD2. The germline V gene encodes CDR1 ENHRY and CDR2 SYGVKD. The CDR3 extends over 15 amino acids. V trimming: 4 bases; J trimming: 0 bases; junction bases outside the gene matches: 6. Here the CDR3 reads CAISGGAGPSYEQYF. For the CDR3, the DNA is TGTGCCATCAGTGGGGGAGCGGGACCCTCCTACGAGCAGTACTTC.

This chain uses TRBV5-4 with TRBJ2-5, with a tentative D call TRBD1 (5 bases). The V gene's germline CDR1 is SGHNT and CDR2 YYREEE (reference sequence). CDR3 length equals 18 residues. The V gene lost 4 bases and the J gene lost 5 bases, with 27 bases spanning the gap. The CDR3 loop reads CASSHTKTASSRWETQYF. DNA for the CDR3: TGTGCCAGCAGCCATACTAAGACAGCTTCTTCGAGATGGGAGACCCAGTACTTC.

This clone was picked up a small number of times. V gene TRBV28 combines with J gene TRBJ1-1, with unresolved D. With 1 base removed from V and 2 bases from J, the gap between germline ends came to 5 bases. From germline, CDR1 is MDHEN and CDR2 SYDVKM. The CDR3 sequence is 13 residues long. DNA of the CDR3: TGTGCCAGCAGTTTATCGGTAAACACTGAAGCTTTCTTT. The encoded protein is CASSLSVNTEAFF.

This rearrangement joins TRBV4-1 to TRBJ1-1; tentatively, D is TRBD1 (6 bases). Germline V gene sequence: CDR1 MGHRA, CDR2 YSYEKL. There are 15 residues in the CDR3. Deletions cut 0 bases from V and 8 bases from J, with 16 bases between. For the CDR3, the DNA is TGCGCCAGCAGCCAAGATAGTTCGAGGACAGCAGAAGCTTTCTTT. Translated: CASSQDSSRTAEAFF.

The gene calls are TRBV19 and TRBJ2-5, with a possible D match to TRBD2 (6 bases). CDR1 is LNHDA, CDR2 SQIVND, per germline (reference sequence). Trimming shortened V by 3 bases and J by 2 bases, and 10 bases separated the two germline ends. The length of the CDR3 is 14 residues. CDR3 sequence (DNA): TGTGCCAGTAGTATTATCGGGGGACAAGAGACCCAGTACTTC. Amino acids: CASSIIGGQETQYF.

The gene calls are TRBV19 and TRBJ2-1, with 7 bases fitting TRBD1. Germline V gene sequence: CDR1 LNHDA, CDR2 SQIVND (reference sequence). This CDR3 comprises 15 residues. With V trimmed by 7 bases and J by 7 bases, 13 bases remained unmatched. CDR3 DNA sequence: TGTGCCAGTACCCCTCATGAGGGGGCCACAAATGAGCAGTTCTTC. It codes for CASTPHEGATNEQFF.

This rearrangement joins TRBV18 to TRBJ2-7, with TRBD1 matching over 11 bases. CDR1 and CDR2 (germline): KGHSH, LQKENI. This CDR3 contains 15 residues. The J segment lost 1 base and the V segment lost 3 bases, leaving 2 bases of the junction unmatched. CDR3 coding DNA: TGTGCCAGCTCACCGGGACAGGGGGTTTCCTACGAGCAGTACTTC. It codes for CASSPGQGVSYEQYF.

CDR3 amino acids: CSVEWGGGGNQPQHF. In nucleotides, the CDR3 is TGCAGCGTCGAATGGGGAGGGGGTGGGAATCAGCCCCAGCATTTT. The chain combines TRBV29-1 with TRBJ1-5, with a possible D match to TRBD1 (6 bases). Per the germline V gene, CDR1 is SQVTM and CDR2 is ANQGSEA. Trimming left V 6 bases short and J 4 bases short, with 19 bases between. The CDR3 spans 15 residues.

The chain combines TRBV28 with TRBJ1-5; no clear D. Germline lookup yields CDR1 MDHEN and CDR2 SYDVKM. V gave up 4 bases and J gave up 9 bases, with 7 bases separating them. The CDR3 contains 11 residues. The CDR3 nucleotides read TGTGCCAGCAGTTCCGCGGGGCCCCAGCATTTT. Its protein is CASSSAGPQHF.

This clone was observed a handful of times. J is TRBJ1-2 and V is TRBV10-3, with D uncertain. This CDR3 comprises 13 residues. V lost 3 bases and J lost 4, with 9 bases in between. Germline CDR1 and CDR2: ENHRY and SYGVKD. The CDR3 is CAISDRQLYGYTF. The CDR3 nucleotides are TGTGCCATCAGTGACAGGCAGCTCTATGGCTACACCTTC.

The chain joins TRBV21-1 to TRBJ1-6. TRBV21-1 is deemed a pseudogene. The CDR3 is made up of 16 amino acids. CDR3 coding DNA: TGTGCCAGCAGCATCTCGACGGGGGGGTCTAATTCACCCCTCCACTTT. Translation gives CASSISTGGSNSPLHF.

This clone showed up just a few times. The chain is built from TRBV11-3 and TRBJ2-5; D is undetermined. V was trimmed by 2 bases and J by 1 base, leaving 11 bases between them. The CDR3 is 15 amino acids. From germline, CDR1 is SGHNT and CDR2 YENEEA. CDR3 residues: CASSLYIGGQETQYF. The CDR3 DNA is TGTGCCAGCAGCTTATACATTGGCGGCCAAGAGACCCAGTACTTC.

The chain is built from TRBV28 and TRBJ2-3; a possible D gene is TRBD1 (6 bases). This CDR3 contains 13 residues. Deletions cut 3 bases from V and 6 bases from J, with 10 bases between. Germline V gene sequence: CDR1 MDHEN, CDR2 SYDVKM. The CDR3 sequence is CASSFSTGDTQYF. The CDR3 region has the DNA TGTGCCAGCAGTTTCTCAACAGGGGATACGCAGTATTTT.

The chain combines TRBV6-5 with TRBJ1-5; 7 bases map to TRBD1. Germline CDR1 reads MNHEY; CDR2 reads SVGAGI. V was clipped by 4 bases and J by 7 bases; unmatched bases: 13. The CDR3 spans 16 residues. For the CDR3, the DNA is TGTGCCAGCAGTTTACAGGGGTTCCAGTTATGGCAGCCCCAGCATTTT. It yields the protein CASSLQGFQLWQPQHF.

This clone was recorded only once. The chain combines TRBV13 with TRBJ1-1; the D gene is possibly TRBD1 (5 bases). There are 15 residues in the CDR3. V gave up 6 bases and J gave up 4 bases, with 18 bases separating them. Looked up from germline, CDR1 is PRHDT and CDR2 is FYEKMQ (reference sequence). CDR3 sequence reads: CASSPRGEASTEAFF. CDR3 in DNA: TGTGCCAGCAGTCCTCGAGGGGAGGCCAGCACTGAAGCTTTCTTT.

The chain combines TRBV5-4 with TRBJ2-1; a possible D gene is TRBD2 (5 bases). In germline, CDR1 is SGHNT, CDR2 YYREEE (reference sequence). V gave up 2 bases and J gave up 1 base, with 10 bases separating them. The CDR3 has 15 amino acids. CDR3 nucleotides: TGTGCCAGCAGCTTATTAGCGAGTTCCTACAATGAGCAGTTCTTC. It translates to CASSLLASSYNEQFF.

The chain uses TRBV21-1 and TRBJ1-5. TRBV21-1 is a pseudogene. This CDR3 has 20 residues. This CDR3 is CASSKVGRRSGRDSNQPQHF. CDR3 nucleotides: TGTGCCAGCAGCAAAGTTGGCAGACGTTCTGGGCGGGATAGCAATCAGCCCCAGCATTTT.